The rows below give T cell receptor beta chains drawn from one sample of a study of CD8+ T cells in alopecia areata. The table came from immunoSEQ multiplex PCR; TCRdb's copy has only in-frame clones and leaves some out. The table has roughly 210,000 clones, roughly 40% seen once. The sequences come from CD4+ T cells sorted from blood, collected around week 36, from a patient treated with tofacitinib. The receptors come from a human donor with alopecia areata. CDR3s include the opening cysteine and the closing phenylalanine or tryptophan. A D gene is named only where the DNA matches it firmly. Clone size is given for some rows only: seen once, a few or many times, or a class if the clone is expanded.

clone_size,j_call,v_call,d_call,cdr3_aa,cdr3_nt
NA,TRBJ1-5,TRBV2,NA,CASSENRNQPQHF,TGTGCCAGCAGTGAAAACCGAAATCAGCCCCAGCATTTT
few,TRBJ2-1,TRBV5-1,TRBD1,CASSSPGTGGRSEQFF,TGCGCCAGCAGCTCACCCGGGACAGGGGGCCGGAGTGAGCAGTTCTTC
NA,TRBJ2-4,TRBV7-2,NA,CASSLGTGASKYF,TGTGCCAGCAGCTTAGGGACCGGGGCCTCGAAGTACTTC
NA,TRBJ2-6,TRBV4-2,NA,CASSQNNRDSGANVLTF,TGTGCCAGCAGCCAAAATAACAGGGACTCTGGGGCCAACGTCCTGACTTTC
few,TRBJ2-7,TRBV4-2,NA,CASSQGGAGLWREQYF,TGTGCCAGCAGCCAAGGGGGGGCGGGCCTATGGAGGGAGCAGTACTTC
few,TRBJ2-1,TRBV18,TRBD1,CASSPRTGGYNEQFF,TGTGCCAGCTCACCAAGGACAGGGGGCTACAATGAGCAGTTCTTC
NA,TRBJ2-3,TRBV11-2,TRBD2,CASSLTVAGGTDTQYF,TGTGCCAGCAGCTTAACGGTAGCGGGAGGCACAGATACGCAGTATTTT
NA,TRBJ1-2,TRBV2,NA,CASGYQQQDYGYTF,TGTGCCAGCGGATACCAACAGCAAGACTATGGCTACACCTTC
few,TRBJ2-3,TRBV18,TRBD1,CASSPYGQGSNTQYF,TGTGCCAGCTCACCCTATGGACAGGGCTCAAATACGCAGTATTTT
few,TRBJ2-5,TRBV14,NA,CASSLENGGVETQYF,TGTGCCAGCAGCCTCGAAAACGGGGGAGTGGAGACCCAGTACTTC
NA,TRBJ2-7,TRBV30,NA,CAWSADSSYEQYF,TGTGCCTGGAGCGCCGACAGCTCCTACGAGCAGTACTTC
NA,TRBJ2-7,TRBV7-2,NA,CASSIGGFGPEQYF,TGTGCCAGCAGTATTGGGGGATTCGGGCCCGAGCAGTACTTC
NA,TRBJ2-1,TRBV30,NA,CAWSVATGAYNEQFF,TGTGCCTGGAGTGTAGCAACGGGCGCATACAATGAGCAGTTCTTC
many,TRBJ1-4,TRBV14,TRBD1,CASSLTGGVSEKLFF,TGTGCCAGCAGCCTTACAGGGGGTGTTTCTGAAAAACTGTTTTTT
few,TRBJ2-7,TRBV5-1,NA,CASSLNTYEQYF,TGCGCCAGCAGCTTGAACACCTACGAGCAGTACTTC
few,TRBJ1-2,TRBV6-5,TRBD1,CASRERQGHGYTF,TGTGCCAGCAGGGAGAGACAGGGCCATGGCTACACCTTC
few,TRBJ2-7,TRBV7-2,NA,CASSPGTYEQYF,TGTGCCAGCAGCCCGGGCACCTACGAGCAGTACTTC
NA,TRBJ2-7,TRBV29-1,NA,CSGSTPRGRTYEQYF,TGCAGCGGAAGCACCCCTCGCGGGCGAACCTACGAGCAGTACTTC
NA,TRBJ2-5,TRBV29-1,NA,CSVARVGETQYF,TGCAGCGTTGCCAGGGTCGGGGAGACCCAGTACTTC
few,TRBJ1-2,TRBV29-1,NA,CSVRTEQPSGYTF,TGCAGCGTTAGGACAGAGCAACCATCTGGCTACACCTTC
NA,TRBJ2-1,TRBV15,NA,CATSRGDSYNEQFF,TGTGCCACCAGCAGAGGGGACTCCTACAATGAGCAGTTCTTC
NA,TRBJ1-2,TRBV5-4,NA,CASRSTGNYGYTF,TGTGCCAGCAGGTCCACAGGGAACTATGGCTACACCTTC
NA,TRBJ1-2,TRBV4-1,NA,CASSQDRGRSYGYTF,TGCGCCAGCAGCCAAGATAGAGGCAGGTCCTATGGCTACACCTTC
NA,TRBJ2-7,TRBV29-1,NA,CSVEDPYSYEQYF,TGCAGCGTTGAAGACCCCTACTCCTACGAGCAGTACTTC
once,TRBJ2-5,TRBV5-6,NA,CASSTGPRETQYF,TGTGCCAGCAGCACCGGGCCAAGGGAGACCCAGTACTTC
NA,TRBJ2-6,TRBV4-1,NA,CASSQDPGANVLTF,TGCGCCAGCAGCCAAGATCCTGGGGCCAACGTCCTGACTTTC
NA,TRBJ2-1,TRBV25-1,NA,CASSEVRSSYNEQFF,TGTGCCAGCAGTGAGGTTCGGAGCTCCTACAATGAGCAGTTCTTC
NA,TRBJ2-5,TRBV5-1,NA,CASSYSGETQYF,TGCGCCAGCAGTTACTCGGGAGAGACCCAGTACTTC
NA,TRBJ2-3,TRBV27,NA,CASSPLSLDTQYF,TGTGCCAGCAGTCCCCTTAGCCTAGATACGCAGTATTTT
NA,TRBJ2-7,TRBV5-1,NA,CASSSRLGGSSSYEQYF,TGCGCCAGCAGCTCGCGACTAGGAGGCTCTTCCTCCTACGAGCAGTACTTC
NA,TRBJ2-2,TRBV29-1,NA,CSVGPNTGELFF,TGCAGCGTTGGGCCGAACACCGGGGAGCTGTTTTTT
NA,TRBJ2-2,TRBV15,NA,CATTQLDTGELFF,TGTGCCACCACCCAGCTAGACACCGGGGAGCTGTTTTTT
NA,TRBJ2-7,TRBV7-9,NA,CASSQMGGNEQYF,TGTGCCAGCAGCCAAATGGGCGGTAACGAGCAGTACTTC
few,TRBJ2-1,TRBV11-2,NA,CASARDSYNEQFF,TGTGCCAGCGCGCGGGACTCCTACAATGAGCAGTTCTTC
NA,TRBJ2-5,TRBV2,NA,CASRLYRSGAAETQYF,TGTGCCAGCAGGCTTTATCGGTCGGGAGCCGCAGAGACCCAGTACTTC
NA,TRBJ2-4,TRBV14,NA,CASSQVGVAKNIQYF,TGTGCCAGCAGCCAAGTCGGGGTAGCCAAAAACATTCAGTACTTC
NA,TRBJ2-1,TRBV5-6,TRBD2,CASSLRDYLYNEQFF,TGTGCCAGCAGCTTACGGGACTACCTGTACAATGAGCAGTTCTTC
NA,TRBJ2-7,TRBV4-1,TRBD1,CASSQRQGGDEQYF,TGCGCCAGCAGCCAACGACAGGGGGGAGACGAGCAGTACTTC
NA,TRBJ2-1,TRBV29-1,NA,CSVEAGLTYNEQFF,TGCAGCGTTGAGGCAGGCCTGACCTACAATGAGCAGTTCTTC
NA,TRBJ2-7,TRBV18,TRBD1,CASSRGQGVTYEQYF,TGTGCCAGCTCACGTGGACAGGGAGTTACCTACGAGCAGTACTTC
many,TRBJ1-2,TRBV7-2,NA,CASSLVSRSSSYGYTF,TGTGCCAGCAGCTTAGTCAGCCGGTCTTCAAGCTATGGCTACACCTTC
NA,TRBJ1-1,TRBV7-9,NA,CASRQQVNTEAFF,TGTGCCAGCAGGCAACAGGTGAACACTGAAGCTTTCTTT
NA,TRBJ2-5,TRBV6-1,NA,CASRSPGGRETQYF,TGTGCCAGCAGGTCTCCCGGAGGTAGGGAGACCCAGTACTTC
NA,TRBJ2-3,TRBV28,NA,CASRVGGANTDTQYF,TGTGCCAGCAGGGTTGGCGGGGCGAACACAGATACGCAGTATTTT
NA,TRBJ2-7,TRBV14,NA,CASSQVAASYYEQYF,TGTGCCAGCAGCCAAGTTGCTGCCAGCTACTACGAGCAGTACTTC
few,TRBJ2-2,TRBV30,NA,CAWSIVGGARTRELFF,TGTGCCTGGAGCATCGTCGGGGGAGCAAGGACCCGGGAGCTGTTTTTT
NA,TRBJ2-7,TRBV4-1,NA,CASSHPGQTPTSYEQYF,TGCGCCAGCAGCCACCCAGGACAGACCCCCACCTCCTACGAGCAGTACTTC
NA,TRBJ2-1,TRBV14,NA,CASSQDIWENKFF,TGTGCCAGCAGCCAAGATATTTGGGAGAACAAGTTCTTC